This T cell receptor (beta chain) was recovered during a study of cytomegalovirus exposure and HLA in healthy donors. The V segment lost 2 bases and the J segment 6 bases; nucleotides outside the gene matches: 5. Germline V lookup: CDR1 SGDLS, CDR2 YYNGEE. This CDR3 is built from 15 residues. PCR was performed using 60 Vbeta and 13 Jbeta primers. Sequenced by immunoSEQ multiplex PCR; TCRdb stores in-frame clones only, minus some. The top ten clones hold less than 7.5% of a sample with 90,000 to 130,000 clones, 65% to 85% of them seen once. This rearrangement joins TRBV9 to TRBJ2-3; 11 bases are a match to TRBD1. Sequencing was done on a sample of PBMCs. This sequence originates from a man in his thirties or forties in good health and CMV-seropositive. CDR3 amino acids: CASSVGTGGWDTQYF. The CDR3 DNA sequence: TGTGCCAGCAGCGTTGGGACAGGGGGATGGGATACGCAGTATTTT.